The T cell receptor (beta chain) under discussion was sequenced for a study of blood T cell repertoires in COVID-19. Study summary: COVID-19 samples collected from the United States, Italy and Spain covered acute and convalescent phases.

Profiled with immunoSEQ multiplex PCR; TCRdb holds only in-frame clones, not every one. The data hold 79,000 or so clones, with about 86% observed a single time. The germline CDR1 and CDR2 sequences are MGHRA and YSYEKL. The CDR3 runs to 17 residues. V trimming: 4 bases; J trimming: 2 bases; junction bases outside the gene matches: 7. The chain has TRBV4-1 and TRBJ1-4, with TRBD1 matching 10 bases. The sequence was obtained from a human donor in a cohort sampled during active COVID-19. The sample taken for sequencing was peripheral blood. The CDR3 is CASSRRDRGSTNEKLFF. The CDR3, as DNA: TGCGCCAGCAGCCGCCGGGACAGGGGCTCGACTAATGAAAAACTGTTTTTT.